The clone carrying this TCR beta chain was detected only a few times. Its antigen remains unidentified. This sample is drawn from a study of Graves' ophthalmopathy and Graves' hyperthyroidism. Findings and caveats of the study: Sensitivity of over 60% and specificity of 72% to 80% were achieved by the model that predicted ophthalmopathy progression.

RNA transcripts were the template, and TCR beta CDR3 regions were amplified from them. The first-round RT-PCR employed HTBI primers together with the Qiagen OneStep RT-PCR kit. A multiplex PCR was then performed as the second round. TCRdb reprocessed the multiplex PCR reads with MiXCR, giving one entry per CDR3 protein. This sample carries 450,000 or so distinct CDR3 sequences, about 15% of them seen once, and the ten largest clones take 9.5% to 10%. The CDR3 sequence is 13 residues long. Trimming removed 3 bases from V and 8 bases from J; junction bases left unmatched: 4. Germline CDR1 reads SEHNR; CDR2 reads FQNEAQ (reference sequence).

Sequenced material: blood. The sequence came from a woman aged 25 to 45 with Graves' ophthalmopathy. The chain is built from TRBV7-9 and TRBJ2-4; TRBD1 aligns across 7 bases. CDR3 nucleotides: TGTGCCAGCAGCTTCGGGACAGAAGACATTCAGTACTTC. Translated: CASSFGTEDIQYF.